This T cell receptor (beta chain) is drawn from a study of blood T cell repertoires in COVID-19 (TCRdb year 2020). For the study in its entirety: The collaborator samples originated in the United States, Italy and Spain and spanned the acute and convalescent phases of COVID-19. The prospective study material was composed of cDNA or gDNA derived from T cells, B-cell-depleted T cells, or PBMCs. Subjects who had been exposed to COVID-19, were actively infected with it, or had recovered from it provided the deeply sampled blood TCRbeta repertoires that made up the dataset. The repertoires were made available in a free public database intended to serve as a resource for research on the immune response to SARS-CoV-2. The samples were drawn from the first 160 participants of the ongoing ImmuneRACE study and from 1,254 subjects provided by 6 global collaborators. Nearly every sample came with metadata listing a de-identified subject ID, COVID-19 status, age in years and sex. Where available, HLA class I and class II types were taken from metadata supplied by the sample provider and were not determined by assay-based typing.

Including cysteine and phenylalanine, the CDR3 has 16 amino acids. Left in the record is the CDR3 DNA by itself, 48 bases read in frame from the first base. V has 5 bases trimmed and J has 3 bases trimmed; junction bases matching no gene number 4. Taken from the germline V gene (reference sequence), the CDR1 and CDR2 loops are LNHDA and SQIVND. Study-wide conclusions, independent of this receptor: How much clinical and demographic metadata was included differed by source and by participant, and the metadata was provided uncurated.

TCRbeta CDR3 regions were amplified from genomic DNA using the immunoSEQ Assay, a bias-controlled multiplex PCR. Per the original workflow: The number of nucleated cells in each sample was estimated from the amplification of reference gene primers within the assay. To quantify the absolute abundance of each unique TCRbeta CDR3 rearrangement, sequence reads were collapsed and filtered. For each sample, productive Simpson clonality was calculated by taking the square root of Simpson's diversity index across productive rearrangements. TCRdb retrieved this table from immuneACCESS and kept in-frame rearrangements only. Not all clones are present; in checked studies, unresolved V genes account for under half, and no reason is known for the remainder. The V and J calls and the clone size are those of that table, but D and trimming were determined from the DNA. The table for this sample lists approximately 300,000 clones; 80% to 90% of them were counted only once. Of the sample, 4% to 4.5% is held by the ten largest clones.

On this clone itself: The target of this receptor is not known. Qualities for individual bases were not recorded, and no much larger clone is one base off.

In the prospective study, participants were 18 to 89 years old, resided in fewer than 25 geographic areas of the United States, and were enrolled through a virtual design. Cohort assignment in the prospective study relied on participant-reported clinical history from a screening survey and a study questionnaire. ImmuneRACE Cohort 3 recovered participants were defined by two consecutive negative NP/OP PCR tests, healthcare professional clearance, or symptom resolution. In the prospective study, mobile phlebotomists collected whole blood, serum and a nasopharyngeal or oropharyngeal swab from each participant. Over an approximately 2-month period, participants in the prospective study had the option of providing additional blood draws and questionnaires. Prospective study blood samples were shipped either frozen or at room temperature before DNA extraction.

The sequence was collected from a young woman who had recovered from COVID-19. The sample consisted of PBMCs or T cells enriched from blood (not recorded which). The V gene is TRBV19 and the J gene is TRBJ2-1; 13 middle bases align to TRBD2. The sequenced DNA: TGTGCCAGTAGTCGGACTAGCGGGAGCGTCTACAATGAGCAGTTCTTC. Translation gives CASSRTSGSVYNEQFF.